The 26 T cell receptor beta chains below come from one sample, sequenced in a study of cytomegalovirus exposure and HLA in healthy donors. TCRdb's table, derived via immunoSEQ multiplex PCR, lists solely in-frame clones and lacks some. The sample has fewer than 120,000 clones, around nine tenths seen once; the top ten hold roughly 1.4%. Sequenced: PBMCs. The receptors were gathered from a woman between 25 and 40 years old in good health and CMV-seropositive.

The chain carries TRBV10-2 and TRBJ2-2; TRBD2 matches at 7 bases. Germline lookup yields CDR1 WSHSY and CDR2 SAAADI. V shed 3 bases, J shed 3 bases, and the junction held 7 bases outside the gene matches. The CDR3 has 16 amino acids. CDR3 in amino acids: CASSDRVSGDTGELFF. The DNA for the CDR3 is TGCGCCAGCAGTGACAGAGTGAGCGGGGACACCGGGGAGCTGTTTTTT.

The genes are TRBV6-1 and TRBJ1-5, with D tentatively TRBD1 (6 bases). The CDR3 has 18 residues. V was trimmed by 4 bases and J by 0 bases, leaving 19 bases between them. Germline-derived CDR1 and CDR2 are MNHNS and SASEGT. Written as DNA, the CDR3 is TGTGCCAGCAGTGCCCCTAAACAGGGTCAGACTAGCAATCAGCCCCAGCATTTT. Protein product: CASSAPKQGQTSNQPQHF.

About this clone: The sample holds other DNA sequences that translate to the same CDR3. The V call is TRBV9, the J call TRBJ1-1; D is unresolved. Germline V gene data show CDR1 as SGDLS and CDR2 as YYNGEE. There are 13 residues in the CDR3. V gave up 0 bases and J gave up 1 base, with 4 bases separating them. The DNA for the CDR3 is TGTGCCAGCAGCGTAGACAGGAACACTGAAGCTTTCTTT. Residues: CASSVDRNTEAFF. Supplemented by reference TRBV9 and TRBJ1-1, the full variable domain reads DSGVTQTPKHLITATGQRVTLRCSPRSGDLSVYWYQQSLDQGLQFLIQYYNGEERAKGNILERFSAQQFPDLHSELNLSSLELGDSALYFCASSVDRNTEAFFGQGTRLTVV.

The chain links TRBV29-1 to TRBJ1-2; perhaps TRBD1 as D (6 bases). The germline V gene encodes CDR1 SQVTM and CDR2 ANQGSEA. CDR3 length: 13 amino acids. Trimming removed 1 base from V and 4 bases from J, with 10 bases in between. The CDR3 region has the DNA TGCAGCGTTGAAGGGCAGGGGAGCTATGGCTACACCTTC. As protein: CSVEGQGSYGYTF.

The chain has TRBV7-8 and TRBJ2-1; a weak D match, TRBD2 (6 bases). The V gene lost 7 bases and the J gene lost 0 bases, with 10 bases spanning the gap. Germline lookup yields CDR1 SGHVS and CDR2 FQNEAQ. CDR3 length equals 14 residues. The CDR3 DNA reads as TGTGCCAGCACCGCGGGGCCCTCCTACAATGAGCAGTTCTTC. Encoded protein: CASTAGPSYNEQFF.

The chain joins TRBV10-3 to TRBJ1-2; no clear D gene. Between the trimmed V and J ends, which lost 4 bases and 6 bases, there was a span of 18 bases. Germline loops: CDR1 ENHRY, CDR2 SYGVKD. This CDR3 comprises 15 residues. CDR3 loop: CAISGSGLAVDGYTF. Here the CDR3 DNA reads TGTGCCATCAGTGGGTCTGGACTGGCCGTCGATGGCTACACCTTC.

This clone appeared a single time. The J gene is TRBJ2-2, the V gene TRBV6-5; D is ambiguous. Trimming pared 7 bases from V and 7 bases from J, leaving 10 bases between. This CDR3 region has 12 residues. The germline V gene encodes CDR1 MNHEY and CDR2 SVGAGI. Here the CDR3 DNA reads TGTGCCAGCATTACGCCGAGCGGGGAGCTGTTTTTT. Protein sequence: CASITPSGELFF.

This sequence joins TRBV12-5 and TRBJ1-6; 10 nucleotides line up with TRBD1. From germline, CDR1 is LGHNT and CDR2 FRNRAP. The CDR3 is 16 residues long. V gave up 0 bases and J gave up 9 bases; unmatched junction bases: 5. CDR3 loop: CASGLVVGTGVSPLHF. CDR3 coding DNA: TGTGCTAGTGGTTTGGTTGTGGGGACAGGGGTTTCACCCCTCCACTTT.

J is TRBJ2-7 and V is TRBV13; 12 bases map to TRBD2. CDR3 length: 17 amino acids. The germline gives CDR1 PRHDT, CDR2 FYEKMQ (reference sequence). J lost 5 bases, V lost 4 bases, and 12 bases had no gene match. CDR3 coding DNA: TGTGCCAGCAGCTCCGGTTCTAGCGGGAGGGCCTTCCACGAGCAGTACTTC. It encodes CASSSGSSGRAFHEQYF.

This clone has only a few counts. This sequence joins TRBV5-6 and TRBJ2-7; no definite D call. Germline values: CDR1 SGHDT, CDR2 YYEEEE. V was clipped by 0 bases and J by 2 bases, with 9 bases between them. There are 14 residues in the CDR3. CDR3 coding DNA: TGTGCCAGCAGCTTGGGCCACAATCCCTACGAGCAGTACTTC. Translated: CASSLGHNPYEQYF.

The chain has TRBV29-1 and TRBJ1-2; D possibly corresponds to TRBD1 (5 bases). CDR1 and CDR2 from the germline V gene are SQVTM and ANQGSEA. Trimming cost V 6 bases and J 4 bases, with 12 bases left between them. This CDR3 contains 12 residues. CDR3 sequence: CSVMGGSYGYTF. The CDR3 bases are TGCAGCGTGATGGGGGGGTCCTATGGCTACACCTTC.

V is TRBV6-1 and J is TRBJ2-1; D uncertain. The CDR3 is 16 residues long. The V end was cut by 1 base, the J end by 2 bases, with 12 bases between. The germline CDR1 and CDR2 sequences are MNHNS and SASEGT. The CDR3 region has the DNA TGTGCCAGCAGTGAAGGGGCAGGCTCTACCTACAATGAGCAGTTCTTC. This gives the protein CASSEGAGSTYNEQFF.

This chain uses TRBV28 with TRBJ2-7, with 9 bases identical to TRBD1. The germline V gene encodes CDR1 MDHEN and CDR2 SYDVKM. The CDR3 is made up of 15 amino acids. Losses at the gene ends were 6 bases for V and 3 bases for J; bases not matched to a gene: 9. The CDR3 loop is CASRKTGGKVYEQYF. The CDR3 coding sequence is TGTGCCAGCAGGAAGACAGGGGGTAAGGTCTACGAGCAGTACTTC.

This clone was seen more than once but under ten times. J is TRBJ2-1 and V is TRBV2; maybe TRBD1 (6 bases). The CDR3 has 14 amino acids. V lost 2 bases, J lost 5 bases, and 10 bases lay in between. Germline V lookup: CDR1 SNHLY, CDR2 FYNNEI. The CDR3 region is CASSEWTANNEQFF. CDR3 bases: TGTGCCAGCAGTGAATGGACAGCAAACAATGAGCAGTTCTTC.

The J gene is TRBJ2-3, the V gene TRBV5-5, with D unclear. Trimming stripped 4 bases from V and 6 bases from J, with 6 bases between. Germline-derived CDR1 and CDR2 are SGHKS and YYEKEE (reference sequence). The CDR3 is made up of 11 amino acids. CDR3 DNA sequence: TGTGCCAGCAGCCCACGGGATACGCAGTATTTT. Translated: CASSPRDTQYF.

The chain recombines TRBV6-1 with TRBJ1-1; no definite D call. Trimming took 8 bases from V and 4 from J, leaving 17 bases between them. Per germline, CDR1 MNHNS and CDR2 SASEGT. The CDR3 consists of 14 residues. The CDR3 DNA follows: TGTGCCAGCTCCGAGTGGGCGGAGGGCACTGAAGCTTTCTTT. The encoded protein is CASSEWAEGTEAFF.

The rearrangement links TRBV28 to TRBJ2-7; tentatively, D is TRBD2 (5 bases). Germline loops: CDR1 MDHEN, CDR2 SYDVKM. The CDR3 sequence is 14 residues long. Between the trimmed V and J ends, which lost 7 bases and 0 bases, there was a span of 13 bases. CDR3 sequence: CASISGGLSYEQYF. The CDR3 DNA follows: TGTGCCAGCATATCCGGCGGGCTCTCCTACGAGCAGTACTTC. Combining the CDR3 with reference TRBV28 and TRBJ2-7 gives the whole variable domain DVKVTQSSRYLVKRTGEKVFLECVQDMDHENMFWYRQDPGLGLRLIYFSYDVKMKEKGDIPEGYSVSREKKERFSLILESASTNQTSMYLCASISGGLSYEQYFGPGTRLTVT.

This chain connects TRBV7-9 to TRBJ2-3; D might be TRBD2 (6 bases). Germline values: CDR1 SEHNR, CDR2 FQNEAQ (reference sequence). The CDR3 sequence is 16 residues long. Trimming took 4 bases from V and 0 from J, leaving 14 bases between them. The CDR3 sequence: CASSSLTRASTDTQYF. DNA of the CDR3: TGTGCCAGCAGCTCCCTGACTAGAGCTAGCACAGATACGCAGTATTTT. The full variable domain, completed using reference TRBV7-9 and TRBJ2-3, is DTGVSQNPRHKITKRGQNVTFRCDPISEHNRLYWYRQTLGQGPEFLTYFQNEAQLEKSRLLSDRFSAERPKGSFSTLEIQRTEQGDSAMYLCASSSLTRASTDTQYFGPGTRLTVL.

The V and J genes are TRBV4-2 and TRBJ1-4, with D perhaps matching TRBD1 (5 bases). There are 15 residues in the CDR3. V was clipped by 3 bases and J by 6 bases, with 14 bases between them. Germline V gene data show CDR1 as LGHNA and CDR2 as YNFKEQ. For the CDR3, the DNA is TGTGCCAGCAGCCAGAATCTCCGGGGGGATGAAAAACTGTTTTTT. Protein: CASSQNLRGDEKLFF.

The gene calls are TRBV14 and TRBJ2-7; 10 bases line up with TRBD1. The germline gives CDR1 SGHDN, CDR2 FVKESK. The CDR3 covers 16 residues. V lost 6 bases, J lost 5 bases, and 13 bases stayed unmatched. The CDR3 DNA sequence: TGTGCCAGCAGTATGGGAGGGACAGGGGCGTTCCACGAGCAGTACTTC. Residues: CASSMGGTGAFHEQYF. Full variable domain (remainder filled in from reference TRBV14 and TRBJ2-7): EAGVTQFPSHSVIEKGQTVTLRCDPISGHDNLYWYRRVMGKEIKFLLHFVKESKQDESGMPNNRFLAERTGGTYSTLKVQPAELEDSGVYFCASSMGGTGAFHEQYFGPGTRLTVT.

This clone was detected only once. V is TRBV4-2 and J is TRBJ2-3; D perhaps matches TRBD1 (6 bases). The germline CDR1 and CDR2 sequences are LGHNA and YNFKEQ. There are 16 residues in the CDR3. Trimming stripped 0 bases from V and 2 bases from J, with 12 bases between. As DNA, the CDR3 is TGTGCCAGCAGCCAAGATAACAGGGTAGCCACAGATACGCAGTATTTT. It translates to CASSQDNRVATDTQYF.

The chain recombines TRBV10-3 with TRBJ2-2; D is perhaps TRBD1 (6 bases). V lost 4 bases and J 2 bases, leaving 8 bases between the germline ends. The CDR3 sequence is 14 residues long. CDR1 is ENHRY, CDR2 SYGVKD, per germline. The CDR3 DNA follows: TGTGCCATCAGTGCGGGACAAAACACCGGGGAGCTGTTTTTT. It specifies CAISAGQNTGELFF.

The J gene is TRBJ2-2, the V gene TRBV19; 9 bases match TRBD1. V gave up 4 bases and J gave up 3 bases; unmatched junction bases: 6. From germline, CDR1 is LNHDA and CDR2 SQIVND (reference sequence). The CDR3 extends over 16 amino acids. The CDR3 sequence: CASSTNRGQDTGELFF. The CDR3 DNA sequence: TGTGCCAGTAGTACCAACAGGGGGCAGGACACCGGGGAGCTGTTTTTT. Full variable domain (outside the CDR3, taken from reference TRBV19 and TRBJ2-2): DGGITQSPKYLFRKEGQNVTLSCEQNLNHDAMYWYRQDPGQGLRLIYYSQIVNDFQKGDIAEGYSVSREKKESFPLTVTSAQKNPTAFYLCASSTNRGQDTGELFFGEGSRLTVL.

The chain has TRBV28 and TRBJ2-4, with D maybe TRBD1 (7 bases). The germline V gene has CDR1 MDHEN and CDR2 SYDVKM. The V and J ends lost 3 bases and 0 bases respectively, with 15 bases between them. This CDR3 region has 17 residues. The CDR3 nucleotides are TGTGCCAGCAGTTTGGCAGGGGGGCTTTTAGCCAAAAACATTCAGTACTTC. It specifies CASSLAGGLLAKNIQYF.

V and J are TRBV28 and TRBJ1-2, with D tentatively TRBD1 (5 bases). Trimming removed 5 bases at V and 7 bases at J, with 14 bases between. The CDR3 sequence is 13 residues long. The V gene's germline CDR1 is MDHEN and CDR2 SYDVKM. The CDR3 nucleotides are TGTGCCAGCAGTACCTCAGGGATAGGTGGCTACACCTTC. It codes for CASSTSGIGGYTF.

This chain uses TRBV13 with TRBJ2-7; TRBD1 matches 7 bases. The V segment lost 2 bases and the J segment 4 bases; nucleotides outside the gene matches: 5. From germline, CDR1 is PRHDT and CDR2 FYEKMQ (reference sequence). The CDR3 totals 14 residues. The CDR3 loop is CASSLRQGDYEQYF. CDR3 sequence (DNA): TGTGCCAGCAGCTTACGCCAGGGGGATTACGAGCAGTACTTC. Full variable domain (outside the CDR3, taken from reference TRBV13 and TRBJ2-7): AAGVIQSPRHLIKEKRETATLKCYPIPRHDTVYWYQQGPGQDPQFLISFYEKMQSDKGSIPDRFSAQQFSDYHSELNMSSLELGDSALYFCASSLRQGDYEQYFGPGTRLTVT.